Following are 18 T cell receptor beta chains from one sample sequenced in a study of OX40 agonist ivuxolimab in advanced cancers. Measured with immunoSEQ multiplex PCR; TCRdb has only the in-frame clones, and not every one. In the table there are about 64,000 clones, approximately 92% of which are singletons. The sample here was CD4+ or CD8+ T cells sorted from blood, taken in a trial of the OX40 agonist ivuxolimab. Source of these receptors: an adult with an advanced solid tumor such as melanoma, head and neck, liver or kidney cancer.

The rearrangement joins TRBV2 to TRBJ1-5, with unresolved D. The V gene's germline CDR1 is SNHLY and CDR2 FYNNEI. This CDR3 has 13 amino acids. V was cut by 3 bases and J by 6 bases, with 9 bases left in between. The CDR3 here is CASSDGVGQPQHF. CDR3 nucleotide sequence: TGTGCCAGCAGTGACGGTGTGGGTCAGCCCCAGCATTTT.

The rearrangement uses TRBV27 and TRBJ1-5, with 8 nucleotides matching TRBD1. The CDR3 is 15 amino acids. Losses at the gene ends were 6 bases for V and 6 bases for J; bases not matched to a gene: 10. CDR1 is MNHEY, CDR2 SMNVEV, per germline (reference sequence). Written as DNA, the CDR3 is TGTGCCAGCAGGACCTCAGGGGGCTACGGTCAGCCCCAGCATTTT. It is translated as CASRTSGGYGQPQHF.

The V call is TRBV7-9, the J call TRBJ2-5; TRBD1 agrees at 8 bases. CDR1 and CDR2 (germline): SEHNR, FQNEAQ (reference sequence). CDR3 length: 16 residues. With V trimmed by 4 bases and J by 0 bases, 7 bases remained unmatched. The CDR3 sequence is CASSSTWDRHQETQYF. CDR3 nucleotide sequence: TGTGCCAGCAGCTCCACCTGGGACAGGCACCAAGAGACCCAGTACTTC.

The chain joins TRBV6-5 to TRBJ2-5; 11 nucleotides match TRBD1. CDR1 is MNHEY and CDR2 is SVGAGI in the germline V gene. The trim removed 2 bases at V and 4 bases at J, leaving 6 bases unmatched. This CDR3 has 16 amino acids. For the CDR3, the DNA is TGTGCCAGCAGTTACGGGACAGGGGGAGATGGAGAGACCCAGTACTTC. Amino acids: CASSYGTGGDGETQYF.

This sequence joins TRBV16 and TRBJ2-7; D gene ambiguous. Germline V CDR1 and CDR2: KGHSY, FQNENV. This CDR3 is 14 amino acids long. With 4 bases removed from V and 4 bases from J, the gap between germline ends came to 14 bases. The CDR3 DNA follows: TGTGCCAGCAGCCCCGATGGTGCGGCTTACGAGCAGTACTTC. Its translation: CASSPDGAAYEQYF.

DNA for the CDR3: TGTGCCAGCAGGGGAGTGACAGGGGGCAATCAGCCCCAGCATTTT. Amino acids: CASRGVTGGNQPQHF. The chain has TRBV27 and TRBJ1-5; 8 positions agree with TRBD1. The germline V gene encodes CDR1 MNHEY and CDR2 SMNVEV (reference sequence). V shed 6 bases and J 2 bases; nucleotides not matched to a gene: 6. The CDR3 consists of 15 residues.

This clone was found a few times. J is TRBJ1-1 and V is TRBV11-2; TRBD1 aligns across 7 bases. V lost 6 bases to trimming and J lost 6 bases; unmatched junction nucleotides: 10. Per the germline V gene, CDR1 is SGHAT and CDR2 is FQNNGV. The CDR3 extends over 14 amino acids. This CDR3 is CASRTGQRNAEAFF. The CDR3 DNA follows: TGTGCCAGCAGGACGGGACAGCGCAACGCTGAAGCTTTCTTT.

This clone has just one count. The chain uses TRBV11-2 and TRBJ2-5; D possibly corresponds to TRBD2 (5 bases). Trimming shortened V by 5 bases and J by 2 bases, and 15 bases separated the two germline ends. CDR1 and CDR2 from the germline V gene are SGHAT and FQNNGV. CDR3 length: 15 residues. The CDR3 spells CASSRTPSQQETQYF. CDR3 nucleotides: TGTGCCAGCAGCAGGACTCCATCCCAGCAAGAGACCCAGTACTTC. The full variable domain, with the rest looked up from reference TRBV11-2 and TRBJ2-5, is EAGVAQSPRYKIIEKRQSVAFWCNPISGHATLYWYQQILGQGPKLLIQFQNNGVVDDSQLPKDRFSAERLKGVDSTLKIQPAKLEDSAVYLCASSRTPSQQETQYFGPGTRLLVL.

This chain joins TRBV9 and TRBJ2-7; D may be TRBD1 (6 bases). V shed 4 bases and J shed 4 bases, with 21 bases lying between them. Germline CDR1 is SGDLS and CDR2 is YYNGEE. The CDR3 has 16 amino acids. The DNA for the CDR3 is TGTGCCAGCAGCCCCTCAGGGGCAGGTGGGGGTTACGAGCAGTACTTC. Its protein product is CASSPSGAGGGYEQYF.

The chain links TRBV6-5 to TRBJ2-1, with D maybe TRBD1 (6 bases). Trimming cost V 2 bases and J 3 bases, with 11 bases left between them. CDR1 is MNHEY, CDR2 SVGAGI, per germline. The CDR3 totals 15 residues. CDR3 region: CASSYDQGLYNEQFF. The CDR3 DNA follows: TGTGCCAGCAGTTACGACCAGGGGCTCTACAATGAGCAGTTCTTC.

The J gene is TRBJ2-1, the V gene TRBV7-3; 10 nucleotides align to TRBD1. CDR1 and CDR2 (germline): SGHTA, FQGTGA. The CDR3 consists of 17 residues. V was clipped by 2 bases and J by 3 bases; unmatched bases: 7. As DNA, the CDR3 is TGTGCCAGCAGCTTACGAACCGGGACAGGGGACTACAATGAGCAGTTCTTC. Amino acid sequence: CASSLRTGTGDYNEQFF.

The chain links TRBV4-1 to TRBJ1-2, with TRBD1 matching 9 bases. The CDR3 is 14 residues long. After removal of 4 bases from V and 3 bases from J, the junction contained 3 bases not matched to a gene. Germline V gene data show CDR1 as MGHRA and CDR2 as YSYEKL. The CDR3 coding sequence is TGCGCCAGCAGCCTAACAGGGGGCGACTATGGCTACACCTTC. Protein sequence: CASSLTGGDYGYTF.

This rearrangement joins TRBV4-1 to TRBJ1-2, with 7 bases fitting TRBD1. The CDR3 totals 15 residues. Trimming cost V 0 bases and J 2 bases; bases outside gene matches: 3. The germline gives CDR1 MGHRA, CDR2 YSYEKL. The CDR3: CASSQDVTGNYGYTF. Here the CDR3 DNA reads TGCGCCAGCAGCCAAGATGTGACAGGGAACTATGGCTACACCTTC.

The CDR3 reads CASSQDRLDGPVQYF. The CDR3 DNA sequence: TGTGCCAGCAGCCAAGATCGCTTGGACGGCCCCGTACAGTACTTC. The V call is TRBV4-2, the J call TRBJ2-7; D not certain. The CDR3 contains 15 residues. The V end was cut by 0 bases, the J end by 10 bases, with 19 bases between. Germline CDR1 LGHNA, CDR2 YNFKEQ.

This chain links TRBV9 with TRBJ2-7; D call uncertain. The length of the CDR3 is 13 residues. Germline V gene data show CDR1 as SGDLS and CDR2 as YYNGEE. V dropped 0 bases and J dropped 1 base, with 5 bases sitting between them. CDR3 DNA sequence: TGTGCCAGCAGCGTAGGGGGATCCTACGAGCAGTACTTC. Its protein is CASSVGGSYEQYF.

The count of this clone is one. The genes are TRBV6-1 and TRBJ1-3; D unclear. Germline V gives CDR1 MNHNS, CDR2 SASEGT. Trimming shortened V by 8 bases and J by 4 bases, and 6 bases separated the two germline ends. This CDR3 comprises 11 residues. CDR3 protein: CASFRGNTIYF. The CDR3 DNA reads TGTGCCAGCTTTAGGGGAAACACCATATATTTT.

The rearrangement uses TRBV7-9 and TRBJ2-1; TRBD2 agrees at 8 bases. The CDR3 has 16 amino acids. Germline-derived CDR1 and CDR2 are SEHNR and FQNEAQ (reference sequence). The ends lost 1 base at V and 3 bases at J; junction bases unmatched: 5. CDR3 protein: CASSLDRTSIYNEQFF. The CDR3 bases are TGTGCCAGCAGCTTAGATAGGACTAGCATCTACAATGAGCAGTTCTTC.

The V and J genes are TRBV19 and TRBJ2-1; D is unresolved. Between the trimmed V and J ends, which lost 1 base and 8 bases, there was a span of 12 bases. Looked up from germline, CDR1 is LNHDA and CDR2 is SQIVND (reference sequence). CDR3 length: 14 amino acids. The CDR3 region is CASSIGGSTHEQFF. The CDR3 DNA sequence: TGTGCCAGTAGTATAGGCGGCAGCACCCATGAGCAGTTCTTC.